The sequence of this T cell receptor beta chain was determined in a study of neoadjuvant anti-PD-1 for oral cavity cancer (dated by TCRdb to 2020 to 2022). About the full investigation: Before undergoing curative-intent surgical resection, most patients got three to four biweekly nivolumab doses at 3 mg/kg. Under RECIST 1.1, a patient counted as a responder if showing complete response, partial response or stable disease, and as a non-responder if showing progression. For patients who did not progress, a fourth nivolumab dose was given around day 43, followed by definitive surgical resection on days 50-56. The parent correlative cohort included some 13 patients, with an approximately 33% response rate. Points the paper makes about the study in general: After neoadjuvant nivolumab, significantly higher T cell clonality (Gini index) was found within PBMCs in non-responders than in responders. Only a few patients per response group were included in the TCR analyses, and the authors called for validation in larger cohorts. Higher pretreatment blood Treg/Th17 ratios correlated with higher pretreatment blood TCRbeta clonality and lower post-treatment tumor TCRbeta clonality.

The CDR3 starts with the cysteine, ends with the phenylalanine, and has 15 residues. The CDR3 DNA has 45 bases and is translated from base 1. V loses 2 bases of germline sequence and J loses 2 bases, and the interval between the two ends is 12 bases. Reading the germline V gene gives CDR1 SGHRS and CDR2 YFSETQ. Concerning this clone: The target of this receptor is not known. Base quality data are lacking; no much larger clone is found one base away.

Read against the paper, the sample's time point label means: before neoadjuvant nivolumab. Patients were newly diagnosed with stage II-IVA oral cavity squamous cell carcinoma and had received no prior systemic or radiation treatment. The cohort was composed of patients with HPV-negative, locally advanced oral cavity squamous cell carcinoma. No culture maintenance or expansion was done, as the peripheral blood mononuclear cells went straight to analysis. Samples were obtained from a longitudinal correlative study of a single-arm phase II trial of neoadjuvant nivolumab in oral cavity squamous cell carcinoma. Subject-matched pre- and post-treatment PBMCs and tumors from three responders and three non-responders underwent genomic DNA-based TCRbeta sequencing. Peripheral blood mononuclear cells were drawn once before nivolumab treatment and a second time after treatment, when surgery took place. The Maxwell RSC DNA from Cells kit was used to isolate genomic DNA from PBMCs.

For deep sequencing, PBMC libraries mostly used about 490 ng of input genomic DNA, with six replicates for each sample. Following the manufacturer's instructions, the team built TCRbeta libraries using the immunoSEQ hsTCRbeta kit. Sequencing of the completed libraries took place using an Illumina NovaSeq 6000 S4 flow cell after they had been pooled to 3 nM. On the authors' methods: The immunoSEQ Analyzer handled quality control and preprocessing of the raw data. The analysis was restricted to productive rearrangements, with each unique CDR3 amino acid sequence defining a clonotype. Using the R package tcR, the researchers computed the Gini-Simpson index as their estimate of repertoire clonality. Student's t test was used to compare Gini indices, and Pearson correlation was used to assess associations with tumor size change. Entries here come from immuneACCESS through TCRdb and include only in-frame sequences with V and J called. Some clones fail to appear in such tables; in the studies checked, an unresolved V gene covers under half of the shortfall, and the cause of the remainder is unknown. V, J and clone size derive from that table, while D and trimming were established from the DNA sequence. The sample yields approximately 7,100 clones; around 75% were counted once. Over 2.5% of the sample lies in the top ten.

This specimen consisted of PBMCs, obtained before nivolumab (anti-PD-1) treatment. The chain links TRBV5-1 with TRBJ2-3, with the D assignment possibly TRBD1 or TRBD2, given 6 matching bases for each. This sequence was found in a person aged 35-79 years with oral cavity squamous cell carcinoma. The CDR3 protein: CASSLRQDYTDTQYF. The sequenced DNA: TGCGCCAGCAGCTTACGACAGGACTACACAGATACGCAGTATTTT.